This is a list of T cell receptor beta chains from one sample in a study of blood T cell repertoires in COVID-19. The data were produced by immunoSEQ multiplex PCR, yet TCRdb's version contains in-frame clones alone and is incomplete. The data contain about 23,000 clones, over 60% of them singletons. Sequencing was performed on peripheral blood. Receptor source: a woman aged 80 or over with acute or convalescent COVID-19. The CDR3 runs from the conserved cysteine through the conserved F or W. A D gene is named only where the DNA matches it firmly. Clone size is given for some rows only: seen once, a few or many times, or a class if the clone is expanded.

abundance: -; d_gene: -; j_gene: TRBJ2-1; v_gene: TRBV5-1; CDR3aa: CASSLKIGSYNEQFF; CDR3nt: TGCGCCAGCAGCTTGAAGATCGGGTCCTACAATGAGCAGTTCTTC
abundance: -; d_gene: TRBD1; j_gene: TRBJ2-5; v_gene: TRBV7-2; CDR3aa: CASSIQGGQETQYF; CDR3nt: TGTGCCAGCAGCATACAGGGGGGCCAAGAGACCCAGTACTTC
abundance: few; d_gene: TRBD1; j_gene: TRBJ1-3; v_gene: TRBV6-5; CDR3aa: CASTGGGSSGNTIYF; CDR3nt: TGTGCCAGCACCGGAGGGGGCAGCTCTGGAAACACCATATATTTT
abundance: few; d_gene: TRBD1; j_gene: TRBJ2-7; v_gene: TRBV4-3; CDR3aa: CASSFSGTGESYEQYF; CDR3nt: TGCGCCAGCAGCTTCTCCGGGACAGGGGAATCTTACGAGCAGTACTTC
abundance: few; d_gene: TRBD1; j_gene: TRBJ2-3; v_gene: TRBV10-3; CDR3aa: CAISRQGADTQYF; CDR3nt: TGTGCCATCAGTAGACAGGGGGCTGATACGCAGTATTTT
abundance: -; d_gene: TRBD2; j_gene: TRBJ2-7; v_gene: TRBV7-2; CDR3aa: CASSRTSGGAGEQYF; CDR3nt: TGTGCCAGCAGCCGGACTAGCGGGGGGGCCGGGGAGCAGTACTTC
abundance: once; d_gene: -; j_gene: TRBJ2-2; v_gene: TRBV7-9; CDR3aa: CASSSSSGATGTGELFF; CDR3nt: TGTGCCAGCAGCTCCTCCAGTGGGGCGACGGGCACCGGGGAGCTGTTTTTT
abundance: -; d_gene: TRBD1; j_gene: TRBJ2-7; v_gene: TRBV2; CDR3aa: CASRGDRGYREQYF; CDR3nt: TGTGCCAGCAGGGGGGACAGGGGTTATCGGGAGCAGTACTTC
abundance: -; d_gene: -; j_gene: TRBJ1-1; v_gene: TRBV15; CDR3aa: CATSRDKGGTEAFF; CDR3nt: TGTGCCACCAGCAGAGATAAAGGGGGCACTGAAGCTTTCTTT
abundance: -; d_gene: -; j_gene: TRBJ1-1; v_gene: TRBV7-9; CDR3aa: CASSVQQGRSEAFF; CDR3nt: TGTGCCAGCAGCGTTCAACAGGGACGATCTGAAGCTTTCTTT
abundance: -; d_gene: -; j_gene: TRBJ2-5; v_gene: TRBV7-2; CDR3aa: CASSPMGGLQETQYF; CDR3nt: TGTGCCAGCAGCCCGATGGGCGGGCTGCAAGAGACCCAGTACTTC
abundance: few; d_gene: -; j_gene: TRBJ1-5; v_gene: TRBV19; CDR3aa: CASSWKDAGNQPQHF; CDR3nt: TGTGCCAGTAGTTGGAAGGATGCGGGCAATCAGCCCCAGCATTTT
abundance: -; d_gene: -; j_gene: TRBJ2-7; v_gene: TRBV7-2; CDR3aa: CASSDPRVYEQYF; CDR3nt: TGTGCCAGCAGCGACCCCAGGGTCTACGAGCAGTACTTC
abundance: -; d_gene: -; j_gene: TRBJ1-6; v_gene: TRBV18; CDR3aa: CASSPRENSPLHF; CDR3nt: TGTGCCAGCTCACCACGGGAGAATTCACCCCTCCACTTT
abundance: -; d_gene: TRBD2; j_gene: TRBJ2-7; v_gene: TRBV7-2; CDR3aa: CASSGIAGGYEQYF; CDR3nt: TGTGCCAGCAGCGGGATAGCGGGGGGCTACGAGCAGTACTTC
abundance: -; d_gene: -; j_gene: TRBJ1-1; v_gene: TRBV30; CDR3aa: CAWSRGGANTEAFF; CDR3nt: TGTGCCTGGAGCCGGGGAGGGGCGAACACTGAAGCTTTCTTT
abundance: few; d_gene: TRBD2; j_gene: TRBJ2-1; v_gene: TRBV28; CDR3aa: CASRMPGGYNEQFF; CDR3nt: TGTGCCAGCCGGATGCCGGGGGGATACAATGAGCAGTTCTTC
abundance: once; d_gene: TRBD1; j_gene: TRBJ1-2; v_gene: TRBV20-1; CDR3aa: CSASSPSLTGGRDGYTF; CDR3nt: TGCAGTGCTAGTAGTCCCTCGTTGACAGGGGGTAGAGATGGCTACACCTTC
abundance: -; d_gene: TRBD2; j_gene: TRBJ2-5; v_gene: TRBV5-1; CDR3aa: CASSVTSGTETQYF; CDR3nt: TGCGCCAGCAGCGTGACTAGCGGGACAGAGACCCAGTACTTC
abundance: -; d_gene: TRBD1; j_gene: TRBJ1-2; v_gene: TRBV5-4; CDR3aa: CASSSAHRDRNILGTF; CDR3nt: TGTGCCAGCAGCTCGGCTCACCGGGACAGGAATATCCTGGGCACCTTC
abundance: -; d_gene: -; j_gene: TRBJ1-4; v_gene: TRBV27; CDR3aa: CASSQTRNEKLFF; CDR3nt: TGTGCCAGCAGTCAGACGCGGAATGAAAAACTGTTTTTT
abundance: -; d_gene: -; j_gene: TRBJ1-1; v_gene: TRBV5-1; CDR3aa: CASKLTLNTEAFF; CDR3nt: TGCGCCAGCAAGCTGACACTGAACACTGAAGCTTTCTTT
abundance: -; d_gene: -; j_gene: TRBJ1-1; v_gene: TRBV7-2; CDR3aa: CASSLPGHLNTEAFF; CDR3nt: TGTGCCAGCAGCTTACCGGGACACTTGAACACTGAAGCTTTCTTT
abundance: once; d_gene: TRBD2; j_gene: TRBJ2-3; v_gene: TRBV30; CDR3aa: CARSRGGGADTQYF; CDR3nt: TGTGCCAGAAGCCGGGGGGGCGGGGCAGATACGCAGTATTTT
abundance: -; d_gene: TRBD2; j_gene: TRBJ2-5; v_gene: TRBV6-5; CDR3aa: CASSYRLAGAEETQYF; CDR3nt: TGTGCCAGCAGTTACCGGCTAGCGGGGGCCGAAGAGACCCAGTACTTC
abundance: -; d_gene: TRBD2; j_gene: TRBJ2-7; v_gene: TRBV19; CDR3aa: CASSTSGSTHEQYF; CDR3nt: TGTGCCAGTAGTACTAGCGGGAGTACTCACGAGCAGTACTTC
abundance: -; d_gene: TRBD1; j_gene: TRBJ1-2; v_gene: TRBV7-9; CDR3aa: CASSSGQGAYGYTF; CDR3nt: TGTGCCAGCAGTTCCGGACAGGGGGCTTATGGCTACACCTTC
abundance: -; d_gene: -; j_gene: TRBJ2-7; v_gene: TRBV5-1; CDR3aa: CASSLLQGTYEQYF; CDR3nt: TGCGCCAGCAGCTTGCTACAGGGAACCTACGAGCAGTACTTC
abundance: -; d_gene: -; j_gene: TRBJ2-1; v_gene: TRBV7-9; CDR3aa: CASSPLDEQFF; CDR3nt: TGTGCCAGCAGCCCCCTTGATGAGCAGTTCTTC
abundance: -; d_gene: TRBD1; j_gene: TRBJ2-1; v_gene: TRBV6-6; CDR3aa: CASSRGRVEQFF; CDR3nt: TGTGCCAGCTCCAGGGGGCGGGTTGAGCAGTTCTTC
abundance: -; d_gene: -; j_gene: TRBJ2-3; v_gene: TRBV6-2/TRBV6-3; CDR3aa: CASSKEYWADTQYF; CDR3nt: TGTGCCAGCAGTAAGGAGTACTGGGCAGATACGCAGTATTTT
abundance: -; d_gene: -; j_gene: TRBJ1-6; v_gene: TRBV3-1/TRBV3-2; CDR3aa: CASSQTDYYNSPLHF; CDR3nt: TGTGCCAGCAGCCAAACAGACTACTATAATTCACCCCTCCACTTT
abundance: -; d_gene: TRBD2; j_gene: TRBJ2-7; v_gene: TRBV2; CDR3aa: CASVAGLAYEQYF; CDR3nt: TGTGCCAGCGTGGCGGGACTAGCATACGAGCAGTACTTC
abundance: -; d_gene: TRBD1; j_gene: TRBJ1-6; v_gene: TRBV19; CDR3aa: CASNYREGQLNSPLHF; CDR3nt: TGTGCCAGTAACTATCGTGAGGGACAGCTTAATTCACCCCTCCACTTT
abundance: -; d_gene: TRBD2; j_gene: TRBJ2-6; v_gene: TRBV27; CDR3aa: CASSLQAGDGANVLTF; CDR3nt: TGTGCCAGCAGTTTACAAGCGGGGGACGGGGCCAACGTCCTGACTTTC
abundance: few; d_gene: TRBD1; j_gene: TRBJ1-1; v_gene: TRBV27; CDR3aa: CASRLDRAGFF; CDR3nt: TGTGCCAGCAGGCTTGACAGGGCAGGTTTCTTT
abundance: -; d_gene: -; j_gene: TRBJ2-2; v_gene: TRBV6-5; CDR3aa: CASRLGQFNTGELFF; CDR3nt: TGTGCCAGCCGCCTTGGGCAGTTTAACACCGGGGAGCTGTTTTTT
abundance: -; d_gene: -; j_gene: TRBJ1-4; v_gene: TRBV7-2; CDR3aa: CASSLVISEQKLFF; CDR3nt: TGTGCCAGCAGCTTAGTGATAAGCGAACAAAAACTGTTTTTT
abundance: few; d_gene: -; j_gene: TRBJ1-3; v_gene: TRBV6-5; CDR3aa: CASSYGQGAGNTIYF; CDR3nt: TGTGCCAGCAGTTACGGCCAGGGTGCTGGAAACACCATATATTTT
abundance: -; d_gene: TRBD2; j_gene: TRBJ2-7; v_gene: TRBV6-5; CDR3aa: CASSTRLAAYEQYF; CDR3nt: TGTGCCAGCAGTACCCGACTAGCGGCCTACGAGCAGTACTTC
abundance: once; d_gene: TRBD1; j_gene: TRBJ1-2; v_gene: TRBV6-2/TRBV6-3; CDR3aa: CASSYSGYRGLRRFF; CDR3nt: TGTGCCAGCAGTTACTCGGGGTACAGGGGGTTGCGGAGATTCTTC
abundance: -; d_gene: -; j_gene: TRBJ1-5; v_gene: TRBV6-5; CDR3aa: CASSRTPSNQPQHF; CDR3nt: TGTGCCAGCAGTCGGACACCTAGCAATCAGCCCCAGCATTTT
abundance: -; d_gene: TRBD1; j_gene: TRBJ2-2; v_gene: TRBV19; CDR3aa: CASSRGQLTGELFF; CDR3nt: TGTGCCAGTAGCAGGGGGCAATTGACCGGGGAGCTGTTTTTT
abundance: -; d_gene: -; j_gene: TRBJ1-1; v_gene: TRBV7-7; CDR3aa: CASSRTMSTEAFF; CDR3nt: TGTGCTAGCAGCCGAACGATGAGCACTGAAGCTTTCTTT
abundance: -; d_gene: TRBD2; j_gene: TRBJ2-1; v_gene: TRBV11-2; CDR3aa: CASSLDPAGAEQFF; CDR3nt: TGTGCCAGCAGCTTAGACCCAGCGGGGGCCGAGCAGTTCTTC
abundance: -; d_gene: -; j_gene: TRBJ2-7; v_gene: TRBV21-1; CDR3aa: CASSKGLAGVCSYEQYF; CDR3nt: TGTGCCAGCAGCAAGGGACTAGCGGGGGTGTGCTCCTACGAGCAGTACTTC
abundance: -; d_gene: -; j_gene: TRBJ1-2; v_gene: TRBV15; CDR3aa: CATSRDATGMGGYTF; CDR3nt: TGTGCCACCAGCAGAGATGCCACGGGGATGGGCGGCTACACCTTC
abundance: -; d_gene: -; j_gene: TRBJ1-5; v_gene: TRBV2; CDR3aa: CASSDRQGNQPQHF; CDR3nt: TGTGCCAGCAGTGATCGACAGGGCAATCAGCCCCAGCATTTT
abundance: few; d_gene: TRBD1; j_gene: TRBJ2-2; v_gene: TRBV7-2; CDR3aa: CASSPNRRGLVGELFF; CDR3nt: TGTGCCAGCAGCCCGAATCGCAGGGGGCTGGTCGGGGAGCTGTTTTTT
abundance: -; d_gene: TRBD1; j_gene: TRBJ1-2; v_gene: TRBV5-1; CDR3aa: CASSLTRQGVRGYTF; CDR3nt: TGCGCCAGCAGCTTGACCCGACAGGGCGTGCGTGGCTACACCTTC
abundance: -; d_gene: -; j_gene: TRBJ1-2; v_gene: TRBV5-6; CDR3aa: CASSLTGHGGYTF; CDR3nt: TGTGCCAGCAGCTTAACCGGCCACGGGGGCTACACCTTC
abundance: -; d_gene: -; j_gene: TRBJ2-2; v_gene: TRBV5-6; CDR3aa: CASSHELRAGELFF; CDR3nt: TGTGCCAGCAGCCACGAGTTGCGGGCCGGGGAGCTGTTTTTT
abundance: once; d_gene: TRBD1; j_gene: TRBJ1-1; v_gene: TRBV5-8; CDR3aa: CASSLATGNPQNTEAFF; CDR3nt: TGTGCCAGCAGCTTGGCGACAGGGAATCCGCAGAACACTGAAGCTTTCTTT
abundance: -; d_gene: -; j_gene: TRBJ1-5; v_gene: TRBV12-3/TRBV12-4; CDR3aa: CASSPGAGQPQHF; CDR3nt: TGTGCCAGCAGCCCAGGGGCGGGTCAGCCCCAGCATTTT
abundance: -; d_gene: TRBD2; j_gene: TRBJ2-7; v_gene: TRBV10-3; CDR3aa: CAINTSGGAYEQYF; CDR3nt: TGTGCCATCAATACTAGCGGGGGTGCCTACGAGCAGTACTTC
abundance: -; d_gene: TRBD1; j_gene: TRBJ1-6; v_gene: TRBV19; CDR3aa: CASTRQGRTSPLHF; CDR3nt: TGTGCCAGTACCCGACAGGGACGAACTTCACCCCTCCACTTT
abundance: -; d_gene: -; j_gene: TRBJ1-3; v_gene: TRBV3-1/TRBV3-2; CDR3aa: CASSPRTGPGNTIYF; CDR3nt: TGTGCCAGCAGCCCTCGCACAGGGCCTGGAAACACCATATATTTT
abundance: -; d_gene: -; j_gene: TRBJ1-3; v_gene: TRBV7-2; CDR3aa: CASSLNDYRGVSGNTIYF; CDR3nt: TGTGCCAGCAGCTTAAATGACTATCGTGGGGTCTCTGGAAACACCATATATTTT